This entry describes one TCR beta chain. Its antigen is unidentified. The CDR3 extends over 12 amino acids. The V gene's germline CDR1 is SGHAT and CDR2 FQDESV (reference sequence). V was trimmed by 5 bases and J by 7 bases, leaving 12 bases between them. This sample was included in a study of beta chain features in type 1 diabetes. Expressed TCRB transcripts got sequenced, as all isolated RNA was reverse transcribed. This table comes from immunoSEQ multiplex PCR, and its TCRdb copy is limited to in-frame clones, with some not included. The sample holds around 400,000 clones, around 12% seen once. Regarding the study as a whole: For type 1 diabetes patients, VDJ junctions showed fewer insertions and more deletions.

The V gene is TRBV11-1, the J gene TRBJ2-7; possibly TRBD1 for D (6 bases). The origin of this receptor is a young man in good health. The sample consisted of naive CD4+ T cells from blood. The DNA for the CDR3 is TGTGCCAGCAGCCTCGGGACATGGGAGCAGTACTTC. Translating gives CASSLGTWEQYF. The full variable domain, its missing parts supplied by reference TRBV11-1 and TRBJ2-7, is EAEVAQSPRYKITEKSQAVAFWCDPISGHATLYWYRQILGQGPELLVQFQDESVVDDSQLPKDRFSAERLKGVDSTLKIQPAELGDSAMYLCASSLGTWEQYFGPGTRLTVT.